The rows below give T cell receptor beta chains drawn from one sample of a study of blood T cells in healthy people across ages. TCRdb itself ran the 5' RACE reads through MiXCR, one entry per CDR3 protein. The sample lists hundreds of thousands of distinct CDR3 sequences; around 43% were seen once. The material sequenced was blood. All receptors come from a man between 60 and 75 years old in good health. Each CDR3 is given without its conserved first and last residue. Clone size, where shown, is once, few, many, or a class for clones that have expanded.

CDR3aa,v_gene,j_gene,abundance
AASTGESYEQY,TRBV15,TRBJ2-7,.
ASSLSSQRSYKYEQY,TRBV5-4,TRBJ2-7,.
ATSRESTGGVGYT,TRBV15,TRBJ1-2,.
ASSFRPGQAPCEQY,TRBV7-9,TRBJ2-7,.
ASSLVPRLREKLF,TRBV7-9,TRBJ1-4,.
ASSQGSIRDTQY,TRBV3-1,TRBJ2-3,.
ASSKGAGGRNEQY,TRBV3-1,TRBJ2-7,.
ASSVEGTDNEKLF,TRBV9,TRBJ1-4,few
ASSILERGGNNEQF,TRBV5-5,TRBJ2-1,few
ASTSNWGARDGELF,TRBV14,TRBJ2-2,.
ASSQGGQGDQETQY,TRBV3-1,TRBJ2-5,.
ASSLRGGGGETQY,TRBV12-3/TRBV12-4,TRBJ2-5,few
ASSPGTKDGYT,TRBV5-1,TRBJ1-2,few
SASPRVRGEDEKLF,TRBV20-1,TRBJ1-4,.
ASSLGTGSASGYT,TRBV4-1,TRBJ1-2,.
SAPTAYEQY,TRBV20-1,TRBJ2-7,few
ASSQDVLAGEQY,TRBV4-2,TRBJ2-7,.
AWTKHDSDGANYGYT,TRBV30,TRBJ1-2,.
ASSYASGGYNEQF,TRBV6-6,TRBJ2-1,few
ASSRGGQAQETQY,TRBV5-1,TRBJ2-5,few
ASSQDRIGSSYEQY,TRBV4-3,TRBJ2-7,few
AISDRVVSEAF,TRBV10-3,TRBJ1-1,.
SARVRHTNEKLF,TRBV20-1,TRBJ1-4,few
ASGQDSTYGYT,TRBV6-2/TRBV6-3,TRBJ1-2,.
ASTGQGTGGYT,TRBV12-3/TRBV12-4,TRBJ1-2,.
SVPGLGEKLF,TRBV29-1,TRBJ1-4,.
SASLGNSGANVLT,TRBV20-1,TRBJ2-6,.
ATSPTSGVNEQF,TRBV15,TRBJ2-1,few
ASSVAGDLGTEAF,TRBV9,TRBJ1-1,.
ASSYSLKIGQGSGEQY,TRBV6-5,TRBJ2-7,.
ASSRVGGNSPLH,TRBV3-1,TRBJ1-6,.
AIRGWKATDTQY,TRBV10-3,TRBJ2-3,.
ASSLTGGAGNTKAF,TRBV28,TRBJ1-1,.
ASSENLVVDSGRADTQY,TRBV25-1,TRBJ2-3,.
ATSRGLAGSTDTQY,TRBV15,TRBJ2-3,few
ASSSRLGQGEQY,TRBV7-2,TRBJ2-7,few